This record concerns one T cell receptor beta chain sequence. No antigen is known for it. No per-base quality is available; no much larger clone lies one base away. This record comes from a study of blood T cell repertoires in COVID-19 (TCRdb year 2020). About the full investigation: Collaborator samples came from the United States, Italy and Spain and covered acute and convalescent phases of COVID-19. The material from the prospective study consisted of cDNA or gDNA derived from T cells, B-cell-depleted T cells, or PBMCs. Deeply sampled blood TCRbeta repertoires from subjects exposed to, actively infected with, or recovered from COVID-19 were included in the dataset. The repertoires were made available in a free public database intended to serve as a resource for research on the immune response to SARS-CoV-2. Samples were obtained from the ongoing ImmuneRACE study (first 160 participants) and from over 1,000 subjects provided by 6 global collaborators. The sample metadata nearly always contained a de-identified subject ID, COVID-19 status, age in years and sex. HLA class I and class II types, where available, came from metadata supplied by the sample provider rather than from assay-based typing.

Broader findings and caveats from the paper: The amount of clinical and demographic metadata varied by source and participant and was provided uncurated.

The V end loses 3 bases and the J end loses 0 bases, and a stretch of 18 bases separates them. The CDR3 covers 19 residues, taking in both the cysteine and the phenylalanine. Kept here is only the CDR3 DNA, which spans 57 bases and is read in frame from base 1. From a lookup of the germline V gene, CDR1 and CDR2 are MDHEN and SYDVKM. TCRbeta CDR3 regions were amplified from genomic DNA using the immunoSEQ Assay, a bias-controlled multiplex PCR. As for how the authors treated the data: Nucleated cell counts per sample were estimated from amplification of reference gene primers within the assay. To quantify the absolute abundance of each unique TCRbeta CDR3 rearrangement, sequence reads were collapsed and filtered. Productive Simpson clonality was computed per sample as the square root of Simpson's diversity index over productive rearrangements. In its TCRdb copy, this immuneACCESS table keeps in-frame sequences only and misses some clones. Where compared with another copy, unresolved V genes explain less than half of these, and the others have no known cause. The V and J calls and clone size are taken from that table; D and trimming were inferred from the DNA. For this sample there are roughly 180,000 clones; roughly 86% appear just once. Of the sample, around 7.6% falls within the top ten clones.

Samples from volunteer blood donors who had recovered from COVID-19 were contributed by a second Seattle source. Collaborating institutions collected whole blood in K2EDTA tubes following their own protocols. Collaborator samples were shipped for TCRbeta analysis as frozen whole blood, isolated PBMCs, or DNA extracted from either sample type. This clonotype originated in a man in his forties or fifties who had recovered from COVID-19. Source material: peripheral blood. This chain is built from TRBV28 and TRBJ1-6; too little of a D gene remains to name it. The bases read TGTGCCAGCAGTTTCGTAGCAAGCCGATTGAGCTCCTATAATTCACCCCTCCACTTT. Its coded protein is CASSFVASRLSSYNSPLHF.